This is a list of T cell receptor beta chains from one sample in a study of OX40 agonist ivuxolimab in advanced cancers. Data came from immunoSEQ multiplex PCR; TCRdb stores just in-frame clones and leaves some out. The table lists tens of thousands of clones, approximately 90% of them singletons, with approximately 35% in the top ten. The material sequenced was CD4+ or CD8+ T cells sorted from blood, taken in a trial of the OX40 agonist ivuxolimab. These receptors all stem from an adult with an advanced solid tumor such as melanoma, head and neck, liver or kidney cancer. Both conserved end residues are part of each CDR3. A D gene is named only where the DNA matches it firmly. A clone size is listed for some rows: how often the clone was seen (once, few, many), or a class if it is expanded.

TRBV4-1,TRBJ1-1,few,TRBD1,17,CASSQVPGQLMNTEAFF,TGCGCCAGCAGCCAAGTCCCGGGACAGCTTATGAACACTGAAGCTTTCTTT
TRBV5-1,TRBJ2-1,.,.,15,CASRGTVGSYNEQFF,TGCGCCAGCAGGGGGACTGTGGGATCCTACAATGAGCAGTTCTTC
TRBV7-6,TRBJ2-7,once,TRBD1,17,CASSLVGARQGAVEQYF,TGTGCCAGCAGCTTAGTTGGGGCCCGACAGGGGGCTGTCGAGCAGTACTTC
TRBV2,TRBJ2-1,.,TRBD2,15,CASSEGTSGYNEQFF,TGTGCCAGCAGTGAGGGGACTAGCGGTTACAATGAGCAGTTCTTC
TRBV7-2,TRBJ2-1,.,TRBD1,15,CASINFRDRANEQFF,TGTGCCAGCATCAATTTCCGGGACAGGGCGAATGAGCAGTTCTTC
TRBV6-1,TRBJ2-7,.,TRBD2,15,CASKPGREGPYEQYF,TGTGCCAGCAAACCTGGGCGGGAGGGCCCCTACGAGCAGTACTTC
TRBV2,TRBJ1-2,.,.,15,CATRKGLFLDYGYTF,TGTGCCACCCGAAAGGGTTTGTTTTTGGACTATGGCTACACCTTC
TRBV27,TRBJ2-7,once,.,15,CASSSLGGTTYEQYF,TGTGCCAGCAGTTCTTTGGGAGGTACCACCTACGAGCAGTACTTC
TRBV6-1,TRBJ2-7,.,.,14,CASRALWELNEQYF,TGTGCCAGCAGGGCCCTTTGGGAGCTCAACGAGCAGTACTTC
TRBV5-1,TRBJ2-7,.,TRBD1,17,CASSSPRTGWNSYEQYF,TGCGCCAGCAGCTCGCCGAGGACAGGGTGGAACTCCTACGAGCAGTACTTC
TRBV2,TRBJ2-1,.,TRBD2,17,CASIPSGTFRLGNEQFF,TGTGCCAGCATCCCTAGCGGGACGTTTCGTCTGGGCAATGAGCAGTTCTTC
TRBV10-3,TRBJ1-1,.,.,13,CAISDGFGTEAFF,TGTGCCATCAGTGATGGGTTTGGCACTGAAGCTTTCTTT
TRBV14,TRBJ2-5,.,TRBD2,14,CASSWLAGDSTQYF,TGTGCCAGCAGTTGGCTAGCGGGAGATTCGACCCAGTACTTC
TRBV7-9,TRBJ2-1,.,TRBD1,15,CASSFRDRAPNEQFF,TGTGCCAGCAGTTTCCGGGACAGGGCCCCCAATGAGCAGTTCTTC
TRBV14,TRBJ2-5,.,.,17,CASSPKMERLGIETQYF,TGTGCCAGCAGCCCGAAAATGGAAAGGCTTGGCATAGAGACCCAGTACTTC
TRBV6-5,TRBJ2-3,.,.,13,CASTGLYTDTQYF,TGTGCCAGCACGGGACTCTACACAGATACGCAGTATTTT
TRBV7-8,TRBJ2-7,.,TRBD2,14,CASSLEREAYEQYF,TGTGCCAGCAGCTTAGAGCGGGAGGCCTACGAGCAGTACTTC
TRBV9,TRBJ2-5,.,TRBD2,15,CASTPSSGRGETQYF,TGTGCCAGCACCCCCTCTAGCGGGAGGGGGGAGACCCAGTACTTC
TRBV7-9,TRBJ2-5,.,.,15,CASSPSGMRQETQYF,TGTGCCAGCAGCCCTTCGGGGATGCGTCAGGAGACCCAGTACTTC
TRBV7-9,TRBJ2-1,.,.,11,CASRPEGEQFF,TGTGCCAGCAGGCCAGAGGGCGAGCAGTTCTTC
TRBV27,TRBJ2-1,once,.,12,CASSLSGNEQFF,TGTGCCAGCAGTTTATCCGGTAATGAGCAGTTCTTC
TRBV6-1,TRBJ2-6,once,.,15,CASSGRDSGANVLTF,TGTGCCAGCAGTGGCAGGGACTCTGGGGCCAACGTCCTGACTTTC
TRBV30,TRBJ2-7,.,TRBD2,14,CAWSVSGRSYEQYF,TGTGCCTGGAGTGTGAGCGGGAGGTCCTACGAGCAGTACTTC
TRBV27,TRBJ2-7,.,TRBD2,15,CASSLDWRGAYEQYF,TGTGCCAGCAGTTTAGATTGGCGGGGGGCCTACGAGCAGTACTTC
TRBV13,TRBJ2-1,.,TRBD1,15,CASSLGGQGYNEQFF,TGTGCCAGCAGCTTGGGGGGACAGGGCTACAATGAGCAGTTCTTC
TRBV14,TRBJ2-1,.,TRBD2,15,CASSESRSGGDEQFF,TGTGCCAGCAGCGAATCACGGAGCGGGGGAGATGAGCAGTTCTTC
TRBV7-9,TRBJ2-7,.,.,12,CASSLDTYEQYF,TGTGCCAGCAGCTTAGATACCTACGAGCAGTACTTC
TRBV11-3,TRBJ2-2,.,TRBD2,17,CASSLDRREGYTGELFF,TGTGCCAGCAGCTTAGATCGGCGGGAGGGCTACACCGGGGAGCTGTTTTTT
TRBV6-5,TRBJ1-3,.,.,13,CASSQSSGNTIYF,TGTGCCAGCAGTCAGAGCTCTGGAAACACCATATATTTT
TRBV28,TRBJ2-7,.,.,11,CASSPGREQYF,TGTGCCAGCAGTCCCGGAAGGGAGCAGTACTTC
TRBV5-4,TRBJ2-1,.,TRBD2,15,CASSLDPGGPIEQFF,TGTGCCAGCAGCTTGGATCCGGGAGGGCCGATTGAGCAGTTCTTC
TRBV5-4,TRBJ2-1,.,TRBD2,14,CASNERGSYNEQFF,TGTGCCAGCAATGAGCGGGGATCATACAATGAGCAGTTCTTC
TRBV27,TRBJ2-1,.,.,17,CASSNWGGGLKINEQFF,TGTGCCAGCAGCAACTGGGGTGGGGGACTGAAGATCAATGAGCAGTTCTTC
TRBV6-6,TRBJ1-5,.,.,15,CASSQMDSSNQPQHF,TGTGCCAGCAGTCAGATGGACAGTAGCAATCAGCCCCAGCATTTT
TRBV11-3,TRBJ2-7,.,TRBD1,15,CASSSDRGSVDEQYF,TGTGCCAGCAGCTCGGACAGGGGGTCCGTGGACGAGCAGTACTTC
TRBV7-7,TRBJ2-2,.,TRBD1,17,CASSFLTGGVGTGELFF,TGTGCCAGCAGCTTTCTGACAGGGGGCGTCGGCACCGGGGAGCTGTTTTTT
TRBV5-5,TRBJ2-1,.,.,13,CASSLTAYNEQFF,TGTGCCAGCAGCTTGACAGCCTACAATGAGCAGTTCTTC
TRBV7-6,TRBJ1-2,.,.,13,CASSLGSYYGYTF,TGTGCCAGCAGCTTAGGGTCTTACTATGGCTACACCTTC
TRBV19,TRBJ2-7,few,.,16,CASRGYSEGNFYEQYF,TGTGCCAGTAGGGGTTATTCGGAGGGGAATTTCTACGAGCAGTACTTC
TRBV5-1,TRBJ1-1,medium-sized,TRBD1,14,CASSSLQGDTEAFF,TGCGCCAGCAGCTCGTTACAGGGGGACACTGAAGCTTTCTTT
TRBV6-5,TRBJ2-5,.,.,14,CASKGLLRGETQYF,TGTGCCAGCAAGGGATTACTCCGGGGGGAGACCCAGTACTTC
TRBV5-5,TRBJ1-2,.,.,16,CASSFSVITKSNGYTF,TGTGCCAGCAGCTTCTCAGTCATTACAAAATCTAATGGCTACACCTTC
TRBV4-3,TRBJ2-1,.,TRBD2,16,CASSQDLAGSYNEQFF,TGCGCCAGCAGCCAAGATTTAGCGGGGTCCTACAATGAGCAGTTCTTC
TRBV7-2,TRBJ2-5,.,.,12,CASSLSWPTQYF,TGTGCCAGCAGCTTATCGTGGCCAACCCAGTACTTC
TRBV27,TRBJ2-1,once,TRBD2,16,CASSSPGLAGVDEQFF,TGTGCCAGCAGTTCCCCGGGACTAGCGGGAGTCGATGAGCAGTTCTTC
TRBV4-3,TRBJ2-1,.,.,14,CASSQGLAYNEQFF,TGCGCCAGCAGCCAAGGGCTAGCATACAATGAGCAGTTCTTC
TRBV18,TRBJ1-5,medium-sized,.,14,CASSGHFSNQPQHF,TGTGCCAGCTCAGGGCATTTTAGCAATCAGCCCCAGCATTTT
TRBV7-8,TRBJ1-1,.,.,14,CASSPYKMNTEAFF,TGTGCCAGCAGCCCCTACAAGATGAACACTGAAGCTTTCTTT